The table lists the clone carrying this T cell receptor beta chain with many counts. Antigen: not known. Germline CDR1 and CDR2: MGHRA and YSYEKL. CDR3 length: 14 amino acids. V shed 0 bases and J 8 bases; nucleotides not matched to a gene: 6. The record originates from a study of CD8+CD57+ T cells in acquired aplastic anemia. On the study more broadly: Average DNA yield from sorted CD4+ and CD8+ cells was around 3.2 ug.

Regarding the study as a whole: Patients and controls shared some 30 CD8+ CDR3 sequences, highly expressed in patients. Researchers reported that CD8+ Simpson's diversity was not significantly different in patients versus controls.

TCR beta VDJ and CDR3 profiles were obtained from a genomic DNA template. From the reads, TCRdb called clonotypes with MiXCR, one entry per CDR3 protein. The sample yields roughly 200,000 distinct CDR3 sequences, roughly 65% seen once. Selection for sequencing was limited to patients who had shown CD8+CD57+ cell expansion by flow cytometry. In all patients, the disease was severe acquired aplastic anemia. The gene calls are TRBV4-1 and TRBJ1-1, with TRBD1 identical over 7 bases. The source is a human donor with aplastic anemia. Sequenced input: sorted CD4+, CD8+, or CD8+CD57+ T cells (not recorded which) from PBMCs. The CDR3, as DNA: TGCGCCAGCAGCCAAGACTCGGGGGGACAGGAAGCTTTCTTT. It is translated as CASSQDSGGQEAFF.